Following are 3 T cell receptor beta chains from one sample sequenced in a study of long-term antiretroviral therapy in people with HIV. The run of the v3.0 immunoSEQ assay was at survey level. Sequencing used immunoSEQ multiplex PCR; TCRdb keeps in-frame clones, though not all of them. Here the sample spans some 35,000 clones, 60% to 75% being singletons. Sequenced material: unsorted PBMCs, taken 3 years after starting antiretroviral therapy. The source is a man aged 45-60 years with HIV.

The chain recombines TRBV13 with TRBJ2-4, with D maybe TRBD2 (6 bases). The germline V and J ends were trimmed by 2 bases and 8 bases, with 13 bases remaining between them. Looked up from germline, CDR1 is PRHDT and CDR2 is FYEKMQ (reference sequence). The CDR3 runs to 14 residues. In DNA form, the CDR3 reads TGTGCCAGCAGCTTACCGGACGGAGGGGACATTCAGTACTTC. Its protein is CASSLPDGGDIQYF. The full variable domain, its missing parts supplied by reference TRBV13 and TRBJ2-4, is AAGVIQSPRHLIKEKRETATLKCYPIPRHDTVYWYQQGPGQDPQFLISFYEKMQSDKGSIPDRFSAQQFSDYHSELNMSSLELGDSALYFCASSLPDGGDIQYFGAGTRLSVL.

J is TRBJ1-5 and V is TRBV5-1, with a possible D match to TRBD1 (5 bases). V dropped 0 bases and J dropped 10 bases, with 11 bases sitting between them. Germline V gives CDR1 SGHRS, CDR2 YFSETQ. The CDR3 extends over 13 amino acids. CDR3 nucleotides: TGCGCCAGCAGCTTGGGTTTTGGGGACCCCCAGCATTTT. Protein sequence: CASSLGFGDPQHF.

This chain links TRBV19 with TRBJ2-3; either TRBD1 or TRBD2 may supply D (7 bases each). Trimming pared 0 bases from V and 4 bases from J, leaving 14 bases between. This CDR3 comprises 16 residues. Germline V lookup: CDR1 LNHDA, CDR2 SQIVND (reference sequence). The CDR3 bases are TGTGCCAGTAGTATAGATCAGGGGGAGGGTGCAGATACGCAGTATTTT. Protein sequence: CASSIDQGEGADTQYF.